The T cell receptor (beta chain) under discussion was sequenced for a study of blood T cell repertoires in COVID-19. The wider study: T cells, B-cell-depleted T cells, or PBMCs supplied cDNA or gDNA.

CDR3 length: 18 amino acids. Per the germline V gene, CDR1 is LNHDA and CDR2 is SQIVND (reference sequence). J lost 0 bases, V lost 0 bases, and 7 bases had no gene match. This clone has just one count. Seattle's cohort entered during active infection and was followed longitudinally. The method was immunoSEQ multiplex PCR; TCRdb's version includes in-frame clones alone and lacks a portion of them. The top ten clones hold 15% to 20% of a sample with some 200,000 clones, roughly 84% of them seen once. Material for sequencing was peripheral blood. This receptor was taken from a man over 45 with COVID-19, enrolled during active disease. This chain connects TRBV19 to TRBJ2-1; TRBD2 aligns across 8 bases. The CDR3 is CASSIEGTSALSYNEQFF. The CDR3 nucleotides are TGTGCCAGTAGTATAGAGGGGACTAGTGCCCTCTCCTACAATGAGCAGTTCTTC. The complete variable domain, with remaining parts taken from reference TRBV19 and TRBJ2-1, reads DGGITQSPKYLFRKEGQNVTLSCEQNLNHDAMYWYRQDPGQGLRLIYYSQIVNDFQKGDIAEGYSVSREKKESFPLTVTSAQKNPTAFYLCASSIEGTSALSYNEQFFGPGTRLTVL.